The 10 T cell receptor beta chains in this list originate from one sample, sequenced in a study of blood T cells in healthy people across ages. Sample-barcoded 5' priming and a J-beta primer mix drove a second PCR of 7 to 11 cycles. Using its own MiXCR run on the 5' RACE reads, TCRdb lists one record per CDR3 protein. The sample contains around 1,900,000 distinct CDR3 sequences, roughly two fifths of which appear only once. Sequenced input: blood. The receptors were sampled from a human donor in good health.

This clonotype was observed a handful of times. The V and J genes are TRBV7-8 and TRBJ2-5; D might be TRBD2 (5 bases). This CDR3 has 16 residues. V was shortened by 1 base and J by 0 bases, with 12 bases between the two germline ends. Germline V gene lookup returns CDR1 SGHVS and CDR2 FQNEAQ. CDR3 coding DNA: TGTGCCAGCAGCTTAGACCCTACTAGTAACCAAGAGACCCAGTACTTC. Its protein product is CASSLDPTSNQETQYF.

In this sample, this clonotype turned up many times. The chain joins TRBV20-1 to TRBJ2-7; tentatively, D is TRBD2 (7 bases). With 6 bases removed from V and 3 bases from J, the gap between germline ends came to 18 bases. Germline V gene sequence: CDR1 DFQATT, CDR2 SNEGSKA (reference sequence). The CDR3 extends over 14 amino acids. CDR3 nucleotide sequence: TGCAGTGCCGGGGGGCACCGAGATTACTACGAGCAGTACTTC. Translated: CSAGGHRDYYEQYF.

The J gene is TRBJ1-6, the V gene TRBV6-2 or TRBV6-3; tentative D call: TRBD1 (5 bases). V was cut by 2 bases and J by 10 bases, with 12 bases left in between. CDR3 length: 14 residues. From germline, CDR1 is MNHEY and CDR2 SVGEGT. The CDR3 DNA is TGTGCCAGCAGTTACAAACAGGAAATCTCACCCCTCCACTTT. Protein sequence: CASSYKQEISPLHF.

The chain uses TRBV9 and TRBJ2-7; TRBD2 matches 9 bases. J was trimmed by 2 bases and V by 4 bases; bases with no gene match: 7. Per the germline V gene, CDR1 is SGDLS and CDR2 is YYNGEE. The CDR3 covers 15 residues. CDR3 nucleotides: TGTGCCAGCAGCCCACCAGCGGGGGGCCCCTACGAGCAGTACTTC. Translating it yields CASSPPAGGPYEQYF.

The chain uses TRBV20-1 and TRBJ2-5, with 8 bases lining up with TRBD2. The CDR3 is made up of 16 amino acids. J gave up 4 bases and V 5 bases, and 15 bases lay outside the gene matches. Germline CDR1 DFQATT, CDR2 SNEGSKA (reference sequence). CDR3: CSAPNAVAGSGETQYF. The DNA for the CDR3 is TGCAGTGCTCCTAACGCGGTAGCGGGGAGTGGAGAGACCCAGTACTTC.

V gene TRBV20-1 combines with J gene TRBJ1-5, with 7 positions matching TRBD1. With V trimmed by 2 bases and J by 7 bases, 14 bases remained unmatched. The CDR3 length is 16 residues. Germline V gene sequence: CDR1 DFQATT, CDR2 SNEGSKA (reference sequence). CDR3 bases: TGCAGTGCTAGATCTAACTTAGGGGGCTTAAGGCAGCCCCAGCATTTT. This codes for CSARSNLGGLRQPQHF.

This chain uses TRBV7-9 with TRBJ2-6; no clear D gene. Germline V lookup: CDR1 SEHNR, CDR2 FQNEAQ (reference sequence). The CDR3 length is 14 residues. V lost 6 bases and J 3 bases, leaving 9 bases between the germline ends. As DNA, the CDR3 is TGTGCCAGCAGAGCTGAAGTTGGGGCCAACGTCCTGACTTTC. Translating gives CASRAEVGANVLTF.

The chain carries TRBV7-6 and TRBJ2-5; 15 bases map to TRBD2. Trimming cost V 2 bases and J 4 bases; bases outside gene matches: 5. Germline V gene data show CDR1 as SGHVS and CDR2 as FNYEAQ. The CDR3 is 17 amino acids. CDR3 amino acids: CASSLTGTSGGRETQYF. The CDR3 region has the DNA TGTGCCAGCAGCTTAACCGGGACTAGCGGGGGGAGAGAGACCCAGTACTTC.

The chain couples TRBV12-3 or TRBV12-4 to TRBJ2-7; TRBD2 aligns across 11 bases. The CDR3 loop spans 13 amino acids. Trimming cost V 10 bases and J 5 bases; bases outside gene matches: 7. CDR3 protein: CAIRLAGRNEQYF. The CDR3 DNA follows: TGTGCCATCAGACTAGCGGGGAGGAACGAGCAGTACTTC.

A few counts support this clonotype. This chain connects TRBV9 to TRBJ2-3, with D possibly called TRBD1 or TRBD2 (5 bases each). CDR3 length: 15 amino acids. V was cut by 0 bases and J by 1 base, with 9 bases left in between. CDR1 and CDR2 from the germline V gene are SGDLS and YYNGEE. Written as DNA, the CDR3 is TGTGCCAGCAGCGTAGTGTTGGGGGGCACAGATACGCAGTATTTT. Its translation is CASSVVLGGTDTQYF.